The text below deals with one TCR beta chain. This sample was taken from a study of blood T cell repertoires in COVID-19. Across the study: The origin of the acute and convalescent COVID-19 samples was the United States, Italy and Spain. T cells, B-cell-depleted T cells, or PBMCs provided the cDNA or gDNA that served as material.

V lost 7 bases, J lost 4 bases, and 14 bases lay in between. Germline loops: CDR1 SGHRS, CDR2 YFSETQ. CDR3 length equals 13 residues. In the original workflow: Nucleated cell number was recorded as an estimate derived from reference gene primer amplification. Profiled with immunoSEQ multiplex PCR; TCRdb holds only in-frame clones, not every one. V and J calls and clone size come straight from that table; D and trimming were deduced from the DNA. The repertoire holds 150,000 to 200,000 clones, with about 86% as singletons. The chain joins TRBV5-1 to TRBJ1-1; D may be TRBD1 (6 bases). The sequence derives from a woman between 65 and 79 years old with acute or convalescent COVID-19. Sequencing input: peripheral blood. The CDR3 coding sequence is TGCGCCAGCTGGAACCGGGACACCACTGAAGCTTTCTTT. Protein: CASWNRDTTEAFF. Full variable domain (remainder filled in from reference TRBV5-1 and TRBJ1-1): KAGVTQTPRYLIKTRGQQVTLSCSPISGHRSVSWYQQTPGQGLQFLFEYFSETQRNKGNFPGRFSGRQFSNSRSEMNVSTLELGDSALYLCASWNRDTTEAFFGQGTRLTVV.